Many counts were recorded for the clone carrying this T cell receptor (beta chain). Its antigen is unidentified. These data come from a study of early T cells in non-severe SARS-CoV-2 infection. Points from the study as a whole: VDJdb matching favored anti-spike CD8 responses, missing private and CD4 specificities.

V lost 1 base to trimming and J lost 2 bases, with 11 bases between them. This CDR3 is 16 amino acids long. The protocol attached unique molecular identifiers to individual cDNA molecules. TCRdb redid the calling of the 5' RACE reads with MiXCR, one entry per CDR3 protein. The sample has more than 55,000 distinct CDR3 sequences, 5.9% seen once. The V and J genes are TRBV12-3 or TRBV12-4 and TRBJ1-4; no clear D gene. The TCR sequence derives from an adult who was a healthcare worker with PCR-confirmed SARS-CoV-2 infection or an uninfected control (not recorded which). The source material was whole blood, sampled at baseline. CDR3: CASSLGGVGTNEKLFF. DNA of the CDR3: TGTGCCAGCAGTTTAGGGGGAGTGGGCACTAATGAAAAACTGTTTTTT.